This T cell receptor beta chain stems from a study of T cells in Graves' hyperthyroidism and ophthalmopathy. Study outcomes and limitations: A model of 13 V-J features distinguished ophthalmopathy from stable hyperthyroidism. Progression to ophthalmopathy was predicted a median of about six months early.

Many counts were recorded for this clonotype. Its antigen is currently unknown. Diagnostic assessment was based on clinical symptoms, serum thyroxine and TRAb, thyroid ultrasound and orbital computed tomography. The CDR3 spans 13 residues. The germline V and J ends were trimmed by 8 bases and 2 bases, with 11 bases remaining between them. Using RNA transcripts as the source, TCR beta CDR3 regions were amplified. With the HTBI primer set, the TCR CDR3 went through a first round of RT-PCR. TCRdb reprocessed the multiplex PCR reads via MiXCR and lists one record per CDR3 protein. This table holds 300,000 to 400,000 distinct CDR3 sequences, around 13% found once.

Sequencing was carried out using blood. The chain links TRBV12-3 or TRBV12-4 to TRBJ2-3; weak D call: TRBD2 (5 bases). The TCR originated in a woman between 18 and 30 years old with Graves' hyperthyroidism. CDR3 residues: CASLREFTDTQYF. CDR3 DNA sequence: TGTGCCAGCCTTCGGGAATTCACAGATACGCAGTATTTT.